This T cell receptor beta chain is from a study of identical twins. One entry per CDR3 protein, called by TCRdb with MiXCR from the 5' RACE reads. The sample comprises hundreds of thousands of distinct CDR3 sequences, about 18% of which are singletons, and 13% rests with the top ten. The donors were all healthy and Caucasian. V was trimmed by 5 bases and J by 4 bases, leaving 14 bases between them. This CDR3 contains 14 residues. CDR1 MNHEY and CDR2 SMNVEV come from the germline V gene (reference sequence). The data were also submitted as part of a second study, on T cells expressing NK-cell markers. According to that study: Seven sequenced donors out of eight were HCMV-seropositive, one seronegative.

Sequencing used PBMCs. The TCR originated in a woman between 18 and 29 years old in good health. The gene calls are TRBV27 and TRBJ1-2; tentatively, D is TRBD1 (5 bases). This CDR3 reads CASSPARDFYGYTF. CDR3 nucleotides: TGTGCCAGCAGTCCTGCAAGGGACTTCTATGGCTACACCTTC.